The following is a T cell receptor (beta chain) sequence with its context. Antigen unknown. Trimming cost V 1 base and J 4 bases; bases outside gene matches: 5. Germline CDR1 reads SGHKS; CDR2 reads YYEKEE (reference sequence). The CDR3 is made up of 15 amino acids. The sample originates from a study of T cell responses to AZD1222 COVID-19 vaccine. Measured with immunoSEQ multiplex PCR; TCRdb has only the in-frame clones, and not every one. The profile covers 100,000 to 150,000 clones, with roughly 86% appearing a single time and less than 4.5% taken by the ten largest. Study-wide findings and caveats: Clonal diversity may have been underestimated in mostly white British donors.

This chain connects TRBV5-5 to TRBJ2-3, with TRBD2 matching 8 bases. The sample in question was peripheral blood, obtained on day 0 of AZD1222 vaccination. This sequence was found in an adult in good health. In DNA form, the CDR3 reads TGTGCCAGCAGCTTGATTTCTAGCGGGCCAGATACGCAGTATTTT. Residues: CASSLISSGPDTQYF.